This entry lists 29 T cell receptor beta chains sequenced from one sample in a study of cytotoxic CD8 clonotypes in ibrutinib-treated CLL. The table came from immunoSEQ multiplex PCR; TCRdb's copy has only in-frame clones and leaves some out. The sample carries some 140,000 clones, roughly 90% recorded once. The sample was PBMCs, taken after 12 months of ibrutinib treatment. Receptor source: a human donor with chronic lymphocytic leukemia.

The chain couples TRBV4-1 to TRBJ1-5, with 12 bases matching TRBD1. After removal of 0 bases from V and 5 bases from J, the junction contained 5 bases not matched to a gene. The germline V gene has CDR1 MGHRA and CDR2 YSYEKL. CDR3 length: 17 residues. CDR3 sequence reads: CASSQDQGTGGDQPQHF. As DNA, the CDR3 is TGCGCCAGCAGCCAAGATCAAGGGACAGGGGGCGATCAGCCCCAGCATTTT.

The chain combines TRBV11-2 with TRBJ1-4; 7 bases are shared with TRBD1. The J segment lost 0 bases and the V segment lost 5 bases, leaving 0 bases of the junction unmatched. The germline V gene has CDR1 SGHAT and CDR2 FQNNGV. This CDR3 is 14 amino acids long. CDR3 coding DNA: TGTGCCAGCAGCGGACAGGCAACTAATGAAAAACTGTTTTTT. Translated, it gives CASSGQATNEKLFF.

This chain uses TRBV30 with TRBJ2-7; 14 bases align to TRBD2. After removal of 2 bases from V and 2 bases from J, the junction contained 8 bases not matched to a gene. From germline, CDR1 is GTSNPN and CDR2 SVGIG (reference sequence). This CDR3 spans 17 amino acids. In DNA, the CDR3 is TGTGCCTGGAGTACCGGGACTAGCGGGAGTATAACCTACGAGCAGTACTTC. Amino acid sequence: CAWSTGTSGSITYEQYF.

This chain connects TRBV7-2 to TRBJ2-7; D not certain. CDR1 is SGHTA and CDR2 is FQGNSA in the germline V gene. V was clipped by 9 bases and J by 4 bases, with 13 bases between them. This CDR3 region has 12 residues. CDR3 loop: CASKGGKYEQYF. Written as DNA, the CDR3 is TGTGCCAGTAAGGGCGGCAAGTACGAGCAGTACTTC.

The chain couples TRBV29-1 to TRBJ2-7; 7 nucleotides agree with TRBD2. V was pared by 7 bases and J by 2 bases, with 8 bases of the junction left unmatched. The CDR3 has 13 residues. Germline values: CDR1 SQVTM, CDR2 ANQGSEA. CDR3 nucleotide sequence: TGCAGCGGGTCAAGCGGGATTGCCTACGAGCAGTACTTC. It specifies CSGSSGIAYEQYF.

This sequence joins TRBV19 and TRBJ2-7; weak D call: TRBD1 (6 bases). The germline CDR1 and CDR2 sequences are LNHDA and SQIVND (reference sequence). V lost 6 bases, J lost 0 bases, and 12 bases lay in between. CDR3 length: 14 amino acids. CDR3 DNA: TGTGCCAGTAGCCAAAGGGGGAGCTCCTACGAGCAGTACTTC. The encoded protein is CASSQRGSSYEQYF.

This sequence joins TRBV4-3 and TRBJ2-1, with TRBD2 matching 14 bases. V trimming: 0 bases; J trimming: 6 bases; junction bases outside the gene matches: 4. The CDR3 sequence is 17 residues long. From germline, CDR1 is LGHNA and CDR2 YSLEER. CDR3 loop: CASSQDFGTSGGNEQFF. Written as DNA, the CDR3 is TGCGCCAGCAGCCAAGATTTCGGGACTAGCGGGGGCAATGAGCAGTTCTTC.

The rearrangement joins TRBV27 to TRBJ2-1; 9 nucleotides agree with TRBD1. CDR1 and CDR2 (germline): MNHEY, SMNVEV (reference sequence). The length of the CDR3 is 17 residues. With 5 bases clipped from V and 4 bases from J, the junction kept 12 bases outside the gene matches. The CDR3 is CASSPTPPGQGYNEQFF. CDR3 in DNA: TGTGCCAGCAGTCCAACCCCCCCGGGACAGGGTTACAATGAGCAGTTCTTC.

The V and J genes are TRBV18 and TRBJ2-4, with 11 bases fitting TRBD2. V was clipped by 4 bases and J by 4 bases; unmatched bases: 3. The CDR3 sequence is 15 residues long. In germline, CDR1 is KGHSH, CDR2 LQKENI. In DNA form, the CDR3 reads TGTGCCAGCTCACAGGGACTAGCGGATAAAAACATTCAGTACTTC. It is translated as CASSQGLADKNIQYF.

V gene TRBV7-2 combines with J gene TRBJ2-1, with D possibly being TRBD2 (6 bases). The CDR3 has 13 amino acids. Trimming took 5 bases from V and 8 from J, leaving 13 bases between them. The germline gives CDR1 SGHTA, CDR2 FQGNSA. The DNA of the CDR3 is TGTGCCAGCAGCAGGCTAGCGTTCGATGAGCAGTTCTTC. It yields the protein CASSRLAFDEQFF.

V and J are TRBV19 and TRBJ1-1; the D is unclear. CDR1 is LNHDA and CDR2 is SQIVND in the germline V gene (reference sequence). V was pared by 5 bases and J by 5 bases, with 9 bases between. CDR3 size: 12 residues. The CDR3 bases are TGTGCCAGTAGTCGAGTTTGGACTGAAGCTTTCTTT. Translation: CASSRVWTEAFF.

In its sample, this clone was seen once. V gene TRBV27 combines with J gene TRBJ2-5, with 8 bases identical to TRBD1. Unmatched junction bases numbered 5, after V lost 10 bases and J lost 4 bases. The CDR3 spans 12 residues. Germline V CDR1 and CDR2: MNHEY, SMNVEV (reference sequence). CDR3 amino acids: CATQGAGETQYF. CDR3 sequence (DNA): TGTGCCACCCAGGGGGCGGGAGAGACCCAGTACTTC.

V gene TRBV5-1 combines with J gene TRBJ2-3; D possibly corresponds to TRBD2 (5 bases). CDR3 length equals 15 residues. Trimming left V 7 bases short and J 2 bases short, with 17 bases between. CDR1 and CDR2 (germline): SGHRS, YFSETQ. The CDR3 reads CASGLGRVNTDTQYF. For the CDR3, the DNA is TGCGCCAGCGGCCTTGGGCGGGTAAACACAGATACGCAGTATTTT.

The CDR3 DNA reads as TGTGCCACCCGCTACGTGGGACAGGGACCAGATACGCAGTATTTT. This sequence encodes CATRYVGQGPDTQYF. The chain has TRBV10-3 and TRBJ2-3, with TRBD1 matching 9 bases. The CDR3 runs 15 residues. Germline assignment: CDR1 ENHRY and CDR2 SYGVKD. J was trimmed by 4 bases and V by 10 bases; bases with no gene match: 12.

The chain couples TRBV2 to TRBJ1-5, with a tentative D call TRBD1 (5 bases). There are 15 residues in the CDR3. The germline V and J ends were trimmed by 4 bases and 5 bases, with 15 bases remaining between them. Per germline, CDR1 SNHLY and CDR2 FYNNEI. CDR3 DNA sequence: TGTGCCAGCAGTGCGGAAGGGGACCCATATCAGCCCCAGCATTTT. Translated: CASSAEGDPYQPQHF.

The chain uses TRBV7-3 and TRBJ2-5; TRBD2 matches at 8 bases. The CDR3 is 18 amino acids. Germline V CDR1 and CDR2: SGHTA, FQGTGA. V trimming: 7 bases; J trimming: 4 bases; junction bases outside the gene matches: 20. The CDR3 DNA is TGTGCCAGCATTTTTACTTCGGCGAGCGGGAGTTGGGGAGAGACCCAGTACTTC. Translating it yields CASIFTSASGSWGETQYF.

CDR3 loop: CATQGAEQYF. CDR3 DNA sequence: TGTGCCACCCAGGGGGCCGAGCAGTACTTC. This sequence joins TRBV6-5 and TRBJ2-7; 8 bases match TRBD1. The germline CDR1 and CDR2 sequences are MNHEY and SVGAGI. This CDR3 is built from 10 residues. V dropped 10 bases and J dropped 6; count of bases not matched to a gene: 2.

This clone was seen a few times. CDR3 residues: CASSGRTGREYGYTF. DNA for the CDR3: TGTGCCAGCAGCGGTCGGACAGGGAGGGAATATGGCTACACCTTC. This chain uses TRBV21-1 with TRBJ1-2; no DNA check was done on the table's D call, TRBD1. TRBV21-1 is annotated as a pseudogene. This CDR3 is built from 15 residues.

The V and J genes are TRBV28 and TRBJ1-2, with D tentatively TRBD1 (5 bases). This CDR3 has 12 amino acids. Trimming cost V 6 bases and J 6 bases, with 11 bases left between them. Germline V gene data show CDR1 as MDHEN and CDR2 as SYDVKM. CDR3 nucleotides: TGTGCCAGCAGCACCGAGGGACATGGCTACACCTTC. Protein product: CASSTEGHGYTF.

Details on this clone: Different DNA sequences within this sample yield the same CDR3. The V and J genes are TRBV6-5 and TRBJ1-5; D possibly corresponds to TRBD1 (6 bases). V was cut by 5 bases and J by 3 bases, with 14 bases left in between. The CDR3 loop spans 15 amino acids. Germline loops: CDR1 MNHEY, CDR2 SVGAGI. In DNA, the CDR3 is TGTGCCAGCAGTAAACAGGGAGGAGACAATCAGCCCCAGCATTTT. Amino acid sequence: CASSKQGGDNQPQHF.

The V call is TRBV28, the J call TRBJ2-2, with a possible D match to TRBD1 (5 bases). Per the germline V gene, CDR1 is MDHEN and CDR2 is SYDVKM. There are 14 residues in the CDR3. V was clipped by 2 bases and J by 1 base, with 5 bases between them. In nucleotides, the CDR3 is TGTGCCAGCAGTTTAACAGGGAACACCGGGGAGCTGTTTTTT. Its protein is CASSLTGNTGELFF.

The rearrangement joins TRBV7-2 to TRBJ2-3; the match to TRBD2 covers 7 bases. From germline, CDR1 is SGHTA and CDR2 FQGNSA. J lost 6 bases, V lost 1 base, and 7 bases had no gene match. The CDR3 is 15 amino acids. The CDR3 DNA is TGTGCCAGCAGCTTAGATGCGGGGGATCGGGATACGCAGTATTTT. It specifies CASSLDAGDRDTQYF.

The genes are TRBV10-2 and TRBJ2-7; the D gene is possibly TRBD2 (6 bases). Germline loops: CDR1 WSHSY, CDR2 SAAADI. Trimming removed 10 bases from V and 2 bases from J, with 9 bases in between. This CDR3 has 11 amino acids. CDR3 residues: CATGGAYEQYF. CDR3 bases: TGCGCCACCGGCGGGGCCTACGAGCAGTACTTC.

The chain joins TRBV27 to TRBJ1-5; D perhaps matches TRBD1 (6 bases). The germline V and J ends were trimmed by 5 bases and 7 bases, with 15 bases remaining between them. This CDR3 spans 14 amino acids. The germline gives CDR1 MNHEY, CDR2 SMNVEV (reference sequence). Here the CDR3 DNA reads TGTGCCAGCAGTCCCGGACCAGGGGACCAGCCCCAGCATTTT. It translates to CASSPGPGDQPQHF.

The chain carries TRBV18 and TRBJ1-5; D unresolved. Trimming removed 3 bases at V and 0 bases at J, with 12 bases between. The CDR3 contains 16 residues. CDR1 and CDR2 from the germline V gene are KGHSH and LQKENI. The CDR3 here is CASSPPGGSSNQPQHF. The CDR3 nucleotides read TGTGCCAGCTCACCCCCGGGAGGGTCTAGCAATCAGCCCCAGCATTTT.

The V gene is TRBV19, the J gene TRBJ1-4; D is ambiguous. Germline V gene data show CDR1 as LNHDA and CDR2 as SQIVND (reference sequence). Trimming took off 5 bases at V and 2 bases at J, with 15 bases between the two ends. This CDR3 comprises 16 residues. The chain's CDR3 is CASSSTLPGTNEKLFF. DNA for the CDR3: TGTGCCAGTAGTTCAACCCTCCCGGGGACTAATGAAAAACTGTTTTTT.

V and J are TRBV11-2 and TRBJ2-7; TRBD2 matches 8 bases. CDR1 and CDR2 (germline): SGHAT, FQNNGV. The CDR3 spans 15 residues. V was pared by 0 bases and J by 2 bases, with 3 bases of the junction left unmatched. The CDR3 coding sequence is TGTGCCAGCAGCTTAGAAGCGGGAGTGGCCTACGAGCAGTACTTC. Translation gives CASSLEAGVAYEQYF.

The genes are TRBV4-1 and TRBJ2-7, with D perhaps TRBD2 (6 bases). CDR1 is MGHRA and CDR2 is YSYEKL in the germline V gene. This CDR3 region has 16 residues. V gave up 0 bases and J gave up 5 bases, with 17 bases separating them. CDR3 sequence: CASSQEGLALQHEQYF. In DNA, the CDR3 is TGCGCCAGCAGCCAAGAAGGCCTAGCGCTTCAGCACGAGCAGTACTTC.

The J gene is TRBJ2-7, the V gene TRBV9; 7 bases map to TRBD1. Losses at the gene ends were 2 bases for V and 1 base for J; bases not matched to a gene: 6. The CDR3 spans 15 residues. CDR1 and CDR2 from the germline V gene are SGDLS and YYNGEE. CDR3 in amino acids: CASSVYGTDSYEQYF. The CDR3 DNA reads TGTGCCAGCAGCGTCTACGGGACAGATTCCTACGAGCAGTACTTC.